The 3 T cell receptor beta chains below all came from one sample that was sequenced in a study of cytomegalovirus exposure and HLA in healthy donors. A multiplex PCR was run with 60 Vbeta primers and 13 Jbeta primers. Some clones are missing from TCRdb's copy, which holds only in-frame ones; the method was immunoSEQ multiplex PCR. The top ten hold about 7.5% of the sample, which has a few hundred thousand clones, 70% to 90% seen once. What was sequenced was PBMCs. These receptors were obtained from a woman aged 60-75 years in good health and CMV-seropositive.

This clone appeared once. This sample includes further DNA sequences coding for the same CDR3. The V gene is TRBV18, the J gene TRBJ2-2, with D hard to call. The V and J ends lost 1 base and 5 bases respectively, with 5 bases between them. Germline CDR1 KGHSH, CDR2 LQKENI. The CDR3 length is 13 residues. The CDR3 region has the DNA TGTGCCAGCTCACCACGCGGAACCGGGGAGCTGTTTTTT. Protein: CASSPRGTGELFF.

The chain joins TRBV28 to TRBJ2-1, with 7 bases identical to TRBD2. The CDR3 extends over 15 amino acids. The trim removed 5 bases at V and 2 bases at J, leaving 6 bases unmatched. The germline gives CDR1 MDHEN, CDR2 SYDVKM. CDR3 sequence reads: CASSPTSLAYNEQFF. In nucleotides, the CDR3 is TGTGCCAGCAGTCCGACTAGCTTGGCCTACAATGAGCAGTTCTTC.

The V and J genes are TRBV11-2 and TRBJ2-7, with a tentative D call TRBD2 (6 bases). Per germline, CDR1 SGHAT and CDR2 FQNNGV. The V gene lost 5 bases and the J gene lost 1 base, with 12 bases spanning the gap. CDR3 length: 14 amino acids. The chain's CDR3 is CASSPPSVSYEQYF. CDR3 nucleotide sequence: TGTGCCAGCAGCCCACCTAGCGTTTCCTACGAGCAGTACTTC.